Given below is one T cell receptor beta chain in context. Sequencing was performed with immunoSEQ multiplex PCR; in TCRdb, only in-frame clones are kept and a portion is missing. The sample has tens of thousands of clones, roughly 90% seen once; the top ten hold 4.5% to 5%. The time point here: pretreatment peripheral blood. The source of the sample is a study of PD-L1 blockade in urothelial cancer. The CDR3 covers 15 residues. CDR1 is MDHEN, CDR2 SYDVKM, per germline. V lost 2 bases and J 2 bases, leaving 12 bases between the germline ends. This specimen was PBMCs, taken around atezolizumab (anti-PD-L1) treatment. The gene calls are TRBV28 and TRBJ1-2; D is unclear. The sequence was obtained from a man aged 65 to 85 with urothelial cancer. DNA of the CDR3: TGTGCCAGCAGTTTACCCGCGGCTATGAACTATGGCTACACCTTC. This gives the protein CASSLPAAMNYGYTF.